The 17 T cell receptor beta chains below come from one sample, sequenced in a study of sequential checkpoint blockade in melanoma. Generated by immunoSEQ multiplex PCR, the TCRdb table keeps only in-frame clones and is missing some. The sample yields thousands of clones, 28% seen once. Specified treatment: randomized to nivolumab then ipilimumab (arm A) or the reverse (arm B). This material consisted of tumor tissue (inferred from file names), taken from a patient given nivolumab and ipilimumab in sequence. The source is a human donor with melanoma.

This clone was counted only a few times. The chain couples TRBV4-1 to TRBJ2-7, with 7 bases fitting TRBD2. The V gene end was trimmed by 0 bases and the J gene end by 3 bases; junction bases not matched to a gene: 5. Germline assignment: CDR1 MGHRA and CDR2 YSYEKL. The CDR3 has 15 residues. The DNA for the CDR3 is TGCGCCAGCAGCCAAGATGGGGGGGTAGACTACGAGCAGTACTTC. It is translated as CASSQDGGVDYEQYF.

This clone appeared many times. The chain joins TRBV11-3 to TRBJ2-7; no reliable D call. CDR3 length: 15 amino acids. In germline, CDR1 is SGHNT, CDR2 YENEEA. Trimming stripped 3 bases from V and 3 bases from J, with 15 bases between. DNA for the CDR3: TGTGCCAGCAGCTTTCCGGTGGGCTTATTCTACGAGCAGTACTTC. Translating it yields CASSFPVGLFYEQYF. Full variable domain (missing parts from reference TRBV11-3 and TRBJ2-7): EAGVVQSPRYKIIEKKQPVAFWCNPISGHNTLYWYLQNLGQGPELLIRYENEEAVDDSQLPKDRFSAERLKGVDSTLKIQPAELGDSAVYLCASSFPVGLFYEQYFGPGTRLTVT.

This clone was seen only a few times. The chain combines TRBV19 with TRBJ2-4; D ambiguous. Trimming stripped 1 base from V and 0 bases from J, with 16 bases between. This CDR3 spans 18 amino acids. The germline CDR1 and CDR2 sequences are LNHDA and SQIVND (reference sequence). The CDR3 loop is CASSIGYTKPLAKNIQYF. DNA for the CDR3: TGTGCCAGTAGTATAGGGTACACGAAACCTCTAGCCAAAAACATTCAGTACTTC.

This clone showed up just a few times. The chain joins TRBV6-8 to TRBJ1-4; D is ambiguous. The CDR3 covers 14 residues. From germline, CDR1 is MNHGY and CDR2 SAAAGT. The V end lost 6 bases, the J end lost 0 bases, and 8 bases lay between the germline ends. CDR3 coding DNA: TGTGCCAGCAGCTTAGTAGCAACTAATGAAAAACTGTTTTTT. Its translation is CASSLVATNEKLFF.

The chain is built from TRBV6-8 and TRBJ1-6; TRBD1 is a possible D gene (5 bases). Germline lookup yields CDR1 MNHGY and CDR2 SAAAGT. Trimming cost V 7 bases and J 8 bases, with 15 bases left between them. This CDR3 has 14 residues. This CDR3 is CASTYTGGHSPLHF. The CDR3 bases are TGTGCCAGCACATACACCGGGGGTCATTCACCCCTCCACTTT.

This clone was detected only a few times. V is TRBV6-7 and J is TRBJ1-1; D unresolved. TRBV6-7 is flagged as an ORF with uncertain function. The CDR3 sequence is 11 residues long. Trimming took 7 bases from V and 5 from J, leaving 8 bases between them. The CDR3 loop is CASTGPTEAFF. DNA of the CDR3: TGTGCCAGCACCGGACCAACTGAAGCTTTCTTT.

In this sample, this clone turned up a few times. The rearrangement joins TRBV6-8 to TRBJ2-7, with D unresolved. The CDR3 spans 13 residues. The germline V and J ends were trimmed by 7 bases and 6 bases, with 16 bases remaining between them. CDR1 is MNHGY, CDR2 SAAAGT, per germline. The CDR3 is CASTGFTLLEQYF. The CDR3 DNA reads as TGTGCCAGCACGGGCTTCACCCTCCTCGAGCAGTACTTC.

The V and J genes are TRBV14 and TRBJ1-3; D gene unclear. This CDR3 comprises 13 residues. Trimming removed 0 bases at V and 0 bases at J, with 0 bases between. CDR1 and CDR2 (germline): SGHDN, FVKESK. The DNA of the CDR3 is TGTGCCAGCAGCCAAGACTCTGGAAACACCATATATTTT. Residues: CASSQDSGNTIYF.

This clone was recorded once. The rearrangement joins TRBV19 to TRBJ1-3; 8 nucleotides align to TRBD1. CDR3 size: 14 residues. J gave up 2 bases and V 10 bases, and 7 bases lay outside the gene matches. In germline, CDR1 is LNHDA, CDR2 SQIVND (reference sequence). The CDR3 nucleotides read TGTGCCACCCAGAGCAGGGGGCCTGGAAACACCATATATTTT. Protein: CATQSRGPGNTIYF.

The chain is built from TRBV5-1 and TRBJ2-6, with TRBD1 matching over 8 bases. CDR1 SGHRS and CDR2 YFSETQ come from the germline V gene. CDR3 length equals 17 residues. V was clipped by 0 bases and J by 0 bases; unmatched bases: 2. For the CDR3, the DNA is TGCGCCAGCAGCTTGGGGACAGGGTTCTCTGGGGCCAACGTCCTGACTTTC. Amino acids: CASSLGTGFSGANVLTF.

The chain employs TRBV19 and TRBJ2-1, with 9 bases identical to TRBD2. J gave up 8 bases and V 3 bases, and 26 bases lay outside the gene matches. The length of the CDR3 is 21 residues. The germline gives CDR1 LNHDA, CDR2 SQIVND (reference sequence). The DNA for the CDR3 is TGTGCCAGTAGTATTGTTCGTCGGCGGGACCGATTAGCGGGAGACTTGGATGAGCAGTTCTTC. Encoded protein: CASSIVRRRDRLAGDLDEQFF.

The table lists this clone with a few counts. The DNA of the CDR3 is TGTGCCAGCAGCCAGAGACAGGGCGAAAACACTGAAGCTTTCTTT. The encoded protein is CASSQRQGENTEAFF. The chain couples TRBV14 to TRBJ1-1; 7 nucleotides align to TRBD1. V shed 3 bases, J shed 2 bases, and the junction held 6 bases outside the gene matches. Germline CDR1 is SGHDN and CDR2 is FVKESK. The CDR3 spans 15 residues.

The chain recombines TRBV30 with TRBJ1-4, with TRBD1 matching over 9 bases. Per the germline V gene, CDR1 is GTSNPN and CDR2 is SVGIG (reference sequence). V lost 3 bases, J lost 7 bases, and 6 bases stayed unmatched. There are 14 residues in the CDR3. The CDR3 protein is CAWSSGTGREKLFF. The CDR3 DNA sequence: TGTGCCTGGAGCTCCGGGACAGGGCGTGAAAAACTGTTTTTT.

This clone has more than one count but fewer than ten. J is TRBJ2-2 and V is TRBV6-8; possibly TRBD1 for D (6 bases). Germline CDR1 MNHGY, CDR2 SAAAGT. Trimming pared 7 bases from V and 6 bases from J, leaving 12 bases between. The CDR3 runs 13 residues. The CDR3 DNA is TGTGCCAGCACCCGTGGGGGCCCCGGGGAGCTGTTTTTT. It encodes CASTRGGPGELFF.

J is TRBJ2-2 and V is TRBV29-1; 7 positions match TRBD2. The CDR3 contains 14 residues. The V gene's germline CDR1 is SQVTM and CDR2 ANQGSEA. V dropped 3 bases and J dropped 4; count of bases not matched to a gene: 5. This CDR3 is CSVDYSGATGELFF. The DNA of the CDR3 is TGCAGCGTTGATTACAGCGGGGCCACCGGGGAGCTGTTTTTT.

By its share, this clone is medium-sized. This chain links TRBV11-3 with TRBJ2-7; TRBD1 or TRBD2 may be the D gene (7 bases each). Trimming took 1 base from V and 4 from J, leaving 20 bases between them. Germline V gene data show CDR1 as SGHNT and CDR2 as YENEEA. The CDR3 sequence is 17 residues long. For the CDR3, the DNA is TGTGCCAGCAGCTTAGGACAGGGACGGGACTACCAATACGAGCAGTACTTC. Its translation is CASSLGQGRDYQYEQYF.

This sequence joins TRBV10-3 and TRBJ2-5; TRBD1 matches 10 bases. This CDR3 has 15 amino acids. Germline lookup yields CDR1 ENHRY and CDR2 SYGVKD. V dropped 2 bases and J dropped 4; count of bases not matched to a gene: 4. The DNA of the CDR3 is TGTGCCATCAGTGAGCTGGGACAGGGGTCAGAGACCCAGTACTTC. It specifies CAISELGQGSETQYF.